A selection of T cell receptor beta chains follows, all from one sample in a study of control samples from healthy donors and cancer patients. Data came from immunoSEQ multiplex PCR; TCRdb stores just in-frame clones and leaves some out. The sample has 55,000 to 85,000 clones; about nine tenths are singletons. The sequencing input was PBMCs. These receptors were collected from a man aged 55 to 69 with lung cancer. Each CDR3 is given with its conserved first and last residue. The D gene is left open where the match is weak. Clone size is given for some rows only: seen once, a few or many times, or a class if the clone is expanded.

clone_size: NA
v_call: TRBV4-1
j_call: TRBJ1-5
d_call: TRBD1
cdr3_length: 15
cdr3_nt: TGCGCCAGCAGCCAAGTGGGACAGGGGGCTCAGCCCCAGCATTTT
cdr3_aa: CASSQVGQGAQPQHF

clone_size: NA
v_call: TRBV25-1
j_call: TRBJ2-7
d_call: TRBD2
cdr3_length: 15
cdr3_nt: TGTGCCAGCAGTGATGGGGGGGTAGGGGAGTACGAGCAGTACTTC
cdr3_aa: CASSDGGVGEYEQYF

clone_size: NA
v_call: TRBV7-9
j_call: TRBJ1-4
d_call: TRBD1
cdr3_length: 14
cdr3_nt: TGTGCCAGCAGCTTAGACAGGGGTGGTGAAAAACTGTTTTTT
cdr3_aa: CASSLDRGGEKLFF

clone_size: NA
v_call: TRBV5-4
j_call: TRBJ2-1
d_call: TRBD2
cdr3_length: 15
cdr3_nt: TGTGCCAGCAGCCGCCGACTAGCGGGGGCCAATGAGCAGTTCTTC
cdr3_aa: CASSRRLAGANEQFF

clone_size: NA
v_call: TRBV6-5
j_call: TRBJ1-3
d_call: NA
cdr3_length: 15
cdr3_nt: TGTGCCAGCCGCCCGGGCAGAGCCTCTGGAAACACCATATATTTT
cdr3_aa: CASRPGRASGNTIYF

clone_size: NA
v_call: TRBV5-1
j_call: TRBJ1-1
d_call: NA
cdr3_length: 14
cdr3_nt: TGCGCCAGCAGCTTTTCGACAGCGAACACTGAAGCTTTCTTT
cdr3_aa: CASSFSTANTEAFF

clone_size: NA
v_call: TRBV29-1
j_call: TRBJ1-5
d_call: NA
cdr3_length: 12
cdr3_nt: TGCAGCGTTGTCGGGAACAATCAGCCCCAGCATTTT
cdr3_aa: CSVVGNNQPQHF

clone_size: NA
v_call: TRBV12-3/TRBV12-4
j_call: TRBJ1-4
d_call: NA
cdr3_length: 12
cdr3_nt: TGTGCCAGCTCTTCTGGGGGGACAAAACTGTTTTTT
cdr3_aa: CASSSGGTKLFF

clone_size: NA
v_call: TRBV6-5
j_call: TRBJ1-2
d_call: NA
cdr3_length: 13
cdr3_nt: TGTGCCAGCAGTACTACTGGGTTATATGGCTACACCTTC
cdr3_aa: CASSTTGLYGYTF

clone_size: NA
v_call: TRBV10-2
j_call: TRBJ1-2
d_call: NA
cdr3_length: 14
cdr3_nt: TGCGCCAGCAGTGATGATCAGGGAAGGTATGGCTACACCTTC
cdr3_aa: CASSDDQGRYGYTF

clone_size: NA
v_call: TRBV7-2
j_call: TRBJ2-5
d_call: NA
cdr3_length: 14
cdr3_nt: TGTGCCAGCAGCTTAGGCCCAGTCCAAGAGACCCAGTACTTC
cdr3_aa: CASSLGPVQETQYF

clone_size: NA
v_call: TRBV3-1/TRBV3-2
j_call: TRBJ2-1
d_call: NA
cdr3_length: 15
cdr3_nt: TGTGCCAGCAGCCCTGGAGGGGGCTCCTACAATGAGCAGTTCTTC
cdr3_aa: CASSPGGGSYNEQFF

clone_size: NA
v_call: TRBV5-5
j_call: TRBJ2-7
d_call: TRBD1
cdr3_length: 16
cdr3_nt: TGTGCCAGCAGCTTGAAGCCGGGACAGTACTCCTACGAGCAGTACTTC
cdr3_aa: CASSLKPGQYSYEQYF

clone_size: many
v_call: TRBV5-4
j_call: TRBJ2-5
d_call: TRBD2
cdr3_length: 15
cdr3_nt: TGTGCCAGCAGCTTACGGACTAGCGGGCAAGAGACCCAGTACTTC
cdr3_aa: CASSLRTSGQETQYF

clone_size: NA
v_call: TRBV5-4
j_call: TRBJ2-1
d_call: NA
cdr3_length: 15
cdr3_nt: TGTGCCAGCAGCTCACAGGGTGGGCCCTACAATGAGCAGTTCTTC
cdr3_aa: CASSSQGGPYNEQFF

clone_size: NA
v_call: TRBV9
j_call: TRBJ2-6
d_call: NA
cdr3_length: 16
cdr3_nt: TGTGCCAGCAGCGTAGCCGGGGTACCTGGGGCCAACGTCCTGACTTTC
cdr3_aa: CASSVAGVPGANVLTF

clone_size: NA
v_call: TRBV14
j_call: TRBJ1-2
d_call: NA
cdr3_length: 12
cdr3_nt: TGTGCCAGCAGCCAACAGGGGTATGGCTACACCTTC
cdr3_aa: CASSQQGYGYTF

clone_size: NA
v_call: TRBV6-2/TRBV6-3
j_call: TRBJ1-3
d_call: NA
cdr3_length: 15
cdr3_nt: TGTGCCAGCAGTTACGCGACAGGTGCTGGAAACACCATATATTTT
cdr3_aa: CASSYATGAGNTIYF

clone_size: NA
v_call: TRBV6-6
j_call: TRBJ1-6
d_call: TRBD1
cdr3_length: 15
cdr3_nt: TGTGCCACCATAGGAACGACAGGGAACAATTCACCCCTCCACTTT
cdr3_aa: CATIGTTGNNSPLHF

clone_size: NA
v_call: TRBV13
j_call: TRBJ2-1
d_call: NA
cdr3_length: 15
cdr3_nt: TGTGCCAGCAGCTCGTTTCACCTTACCTACAATGAGCAGTTCTTC
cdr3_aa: CASSSFHLTYNEQFF

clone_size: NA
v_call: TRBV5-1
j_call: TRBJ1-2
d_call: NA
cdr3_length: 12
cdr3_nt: TGCGCCAGCAGCTGGGACGGCTATGGCTACACCTTC
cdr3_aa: CASSWDGYGYTF

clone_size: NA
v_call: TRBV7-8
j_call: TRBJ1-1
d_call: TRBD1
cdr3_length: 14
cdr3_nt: TGTGCCAGCAGCTTGAAACTGACAGGGCCGGGAGCTTTCTTT
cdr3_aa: CASSLKLTGPGAFF

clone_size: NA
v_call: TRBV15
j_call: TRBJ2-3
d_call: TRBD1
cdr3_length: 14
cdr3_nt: TGTGCCACCAGCCGGGACAGGGTCCCAGATACGCAGTATTTT
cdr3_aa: CATSRDRVPDTQYF

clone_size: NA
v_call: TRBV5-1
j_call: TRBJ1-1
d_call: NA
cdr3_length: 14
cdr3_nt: TGCGCCAGCAGCTTGGCCGGGACGCACCGTGAAGCTTTCTTT
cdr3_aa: CASSLAGTHREAFF

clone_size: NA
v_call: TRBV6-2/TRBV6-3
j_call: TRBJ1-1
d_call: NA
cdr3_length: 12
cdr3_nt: TGTGCCAGCAGTTTAAGTATTGCTGAAGCTTTCTTT
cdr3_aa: CASSLSIAEAFF

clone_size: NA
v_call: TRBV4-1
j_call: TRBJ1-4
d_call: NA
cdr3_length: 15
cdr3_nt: TGCGCCAGCAGCCGCCAGGGGTCGGGTGATGAAAAACTGTTTTTT
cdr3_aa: CASSRQGSGDEKLFF

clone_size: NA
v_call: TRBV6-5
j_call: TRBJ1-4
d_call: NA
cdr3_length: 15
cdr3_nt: TGTGCCAGCAGTTACCGAGGTGGATCTGGTGAAAAACTGTTTTTT
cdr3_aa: CASSYRGGSGEKLFF

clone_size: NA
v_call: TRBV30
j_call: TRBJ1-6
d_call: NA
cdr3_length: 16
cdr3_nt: TGTGCCTGGGGGACCGCCGATAAAGGCTGGAATTCACCCCTCCACTTT
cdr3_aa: CAWGTADKGWNSPLHF

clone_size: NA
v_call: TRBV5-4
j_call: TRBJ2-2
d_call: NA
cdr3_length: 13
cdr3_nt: TGTGCCAGCAGCTTGGGAGGGGCCGGGGAGCTGTTTTTT
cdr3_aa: CASSLGGAGELFF

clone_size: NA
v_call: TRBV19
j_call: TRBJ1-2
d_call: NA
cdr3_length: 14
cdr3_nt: TGTGCCAGTAGTATCGGCGGGACACTCTATGGCTACACCTTC
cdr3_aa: CASSIGGTLYGYTF

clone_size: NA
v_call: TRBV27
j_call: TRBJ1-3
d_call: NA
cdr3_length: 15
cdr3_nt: TGTGCCAGCAGTTTAAGGGGGGCGCCTGGAAACACCATATATTTT
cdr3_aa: CASSLRGAPGNTIYF

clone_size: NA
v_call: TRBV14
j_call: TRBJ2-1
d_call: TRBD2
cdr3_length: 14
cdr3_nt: TGTGCCAGCAGCCTCCTAGCGGGGTACAATGAGCAGTTCTTC
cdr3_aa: CASSLLAGYNEQFF

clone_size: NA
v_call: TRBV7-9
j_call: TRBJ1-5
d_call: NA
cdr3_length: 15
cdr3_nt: TGTGCCAGCAGCATCGGGACAACTGACAATCAGCCCCAGCATTTT
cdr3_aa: CASSIGTTDNQPQHF

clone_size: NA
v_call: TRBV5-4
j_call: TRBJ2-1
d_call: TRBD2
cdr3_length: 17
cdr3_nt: TGTGCCAGCAGCTTGGGAAGGCTAGCGGGGGGGCTCAATGAGCAGTTCTTC
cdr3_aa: CASSLGRLAGGLNEQFF

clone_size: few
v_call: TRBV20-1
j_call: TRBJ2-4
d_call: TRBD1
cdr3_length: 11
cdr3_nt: TGCAGTGCTCGACAGGGAGACATTCAGTACTTC
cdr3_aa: CSARQGDIQYF

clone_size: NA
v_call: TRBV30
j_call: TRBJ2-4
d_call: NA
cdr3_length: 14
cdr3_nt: TGTGCCTGGAGTCCTCCCAGGGCAGTAAACATTCAGTACTTC
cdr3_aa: CAWSPPRAVNIQYF

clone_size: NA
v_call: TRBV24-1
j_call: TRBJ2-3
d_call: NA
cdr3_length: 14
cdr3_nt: TGTGCCACCAGTGGTATGGCTAGCACAGATACGCAGTATTTT
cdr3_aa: CATSGMASTDTQYF

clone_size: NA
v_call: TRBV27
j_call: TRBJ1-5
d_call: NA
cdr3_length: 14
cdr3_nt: TGTGCCAGCAGTTTCCAGGGAGTCAATCAGCCCCAGCATTTT
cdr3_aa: CASSFQGVNQPQHF

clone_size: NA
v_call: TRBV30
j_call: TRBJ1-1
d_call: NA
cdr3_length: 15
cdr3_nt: TGTGCCTGGAGTGTACTAGGCAGGGCCTACACTGAAGCTTTCTTT
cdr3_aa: CAWSVLGRAYTEAFF

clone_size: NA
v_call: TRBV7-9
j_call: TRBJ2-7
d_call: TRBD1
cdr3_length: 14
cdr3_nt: TGTGCCAGCAGCTCGACAGGGGGCAGCTACGAGCAGTACTTC
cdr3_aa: CASSSTGGSYEQYF

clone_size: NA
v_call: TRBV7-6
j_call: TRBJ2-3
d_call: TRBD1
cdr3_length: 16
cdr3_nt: TGTGCCAGCAGCCACCTAGGACAGGGAGCCACAGATACGCAGTATTTT
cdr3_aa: CASSHLGQGATDTQYF

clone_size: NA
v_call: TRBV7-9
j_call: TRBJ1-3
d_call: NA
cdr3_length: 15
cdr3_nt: TGTGCCAGCAGTAGAGGTTCCGATGATCGAAACACCATATATTTT
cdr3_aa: CASSRGSDDRNTIYF

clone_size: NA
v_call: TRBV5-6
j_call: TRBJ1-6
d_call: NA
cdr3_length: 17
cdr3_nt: TGTGCCAGCAGCTTTGACTCCTCCCGGGCGGATAATTCACCCCTCCACTTT
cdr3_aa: CASSFDSSRADNSPLHF

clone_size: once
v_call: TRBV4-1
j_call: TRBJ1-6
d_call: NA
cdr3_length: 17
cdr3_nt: TGCGCCAGCAGCCTCGTGACTATAGGGGGAAATAATTCACCCCTCCACTTT
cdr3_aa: CASSLVTIGGNNSPLHF